A selection of T cell receptor beta chains follows, all from one sample in a study of human T cells and chemical hapten exposure. TCRdb ran MiXCR on the 5' RACE reads and lists one entry per CDR3 protein. The sample consists of under 85,000 distinct CDR3 sequences, approximately 8% of them appearing once. Source of these receptors: a male donor in good health. CDR3s include the opening cysteine and the closing phenylalanine or tryptophan. D genes are given only for firm matches. Rows give clone size only sometimes, using once, few, many, or a class for an expanded clone.

>.|.|TRBV5-1|16|TRBJ1-5
TGCGCCAGCAGCTTGGTGGGGGGGCAAAGCAATCAGCCCCAGCATTTT
CASSLVGGQSNQPQHF
>.|TRBD1|TRBV6-5|15|TRBJ1-1
TGTGCCAGCAGTTATAGAGGGCAGGGGGGGATTGGGGCTTTCTTT
CASSYRGQGGIGAFF
>few|.|TRBV9|14|TRBJ2-7
TGTGCCAGCAGCCCCGGGGCGGCTGAGGGCGAGCAGTACTTC
CASSPGAAEGEQYF
>.|.|TRBV27|13|TRBJ2-3
TGTGCCAGCAGGCCACTCTACAGTGAAACGCAGTATTTT
CASRPLYSETQYF
>few|TRBD1|TRBV12-3/TRBV12-4|15|TRBJ1-2
TGTGCCAGCAGTTTATTTCCCGGGACAGCCTATGGCTACACCTTC
CASSLFPGTAYGYTF
>.|TRBD1|TRBV20-1|13|TRBJ2-7
TGCAGTGCCCCATCGGGACAGGGGCACGAGCAGTACTTC
CSAPSGQGHEQYF
>.|.|TRBV3-1|13|TRBJ1-1
TGTGCCAGCAGCTTCGCGGTCTACACTGAAGCTTTCTTT
CASSFAVYTEAFF
>many|TRBD1|TRBV12-3/TRBV12-4|18|TRBJ1-5
TGTGCCAGCAGTTTAGAGTTTTCGTGGGGACAGGGGGATCAGCCCCAGCATTTT
CASSLEFSWGQGDQPQHF
>.|TRBD1|TRBV29-1|13|TRBJ1-5
TGCAGCGTTTCGACAGGGAGCAATCAGCCCCAGCATTTT
CSVSTGSNQPQHF
>many|.|TRBV12-3/TRBV12-4|14|TRBJ2-5
TGTGCCAGCAGTTTTAACCTAGCCCGGGAGACCCAGTACTTC
CASSFNLARETQYF
>many|TRBD1|TRBV7-2|14|TRBJ2-7
TGTGCCAGCAGCCCAGGACAGGGCTCGGAGGAGCAGTACTTC
CASSPGQGSEEQYF
>.|TRBD1|TRBV12-3/TRBV12-4|13|TRBJ1-6
TGTGCCAGCATAAGACAGGGCGCATCACCCCTCCACTTT
CASIRQGASPLHF
>.|.|TRBV6-5|14|TRBJ1-1
TGTGCCAGCAGTGGCTCAACGGAGCACACTGAAGCTTTCTTT
CASSGSTEHTEAFF
>few|.|TRBV11-2|13|TRBJ2-1
TGTGCCAGCAGTATGAGTACAGCCAATGAGCAGTTCTTC
CASSMSTANEQFF
>many|.|TRBV20-1|15|TRBJ2-3
TGCAGTGCCGAAAGCCTAGCGTTAAGCACAGATACGCAGTATTTT
CSAESLALSTDTQYF
>few|.|TRBV18|15|TRBJ2-4
TGTGCCAGCTCACCAAGCAGGCTAGCCAAAAACATTCAGTACTTC
CASSPSRLAKNIQYF
>few|.|TRBV18|15|TRBJ2-7
TGTGCCAGCTCACCGTGGGCAGGGCGACAGGACGAGCAGTACTTC
CASSPWAGRQDEQYF
>few|TRBD1|TRBV2|15|TRBJ1-2
TGTGCCAGCAGTGAGGGCGGGACAGCTCTCTATGGCTACACCTTC
CASSEGGTALYGYTF
>few|TRBD2|TRBV20-1|14|TRBJ2-1
TGCAGTGCAGGGCAAGCGGGGGGGCCAAATGAGCAGTTCTTC
CSAGQAGGPNEQFF
>many|.|TRBV6-2/TRBV6-3|13|TRBJ1-1
TGTGCCAGCAGTTACGAGGCAAACACTGAAGCTTTCTTT
CASSYEANTEAFF
>.|.|TRBV20-1|13|TRBJ1-2
TGCAGTGTTCCGGGACCCCCTAACTATGGCTACACCTTC
CSVPGPPNYGYTF
>many|.|TRBV14|12|TRBJ2-3
TGTGCCAGCAGCCAATTTAGGGATACGCAGTATTTT
CASSQFRDTQYF
>.|.|TRBV3-1|17|TRBJ2-5
TGTGCCAGCAGCCACCCCCGGGACACCAGGCCCCAAGAGACCCAGTACTTC
CASSHPRDTRPQETQYF
>few|.|TRBV15|13|TRBJ1-5
TGTGCCACCAGCATCCGGGACCCTCAGCCCCAGCATTTT
CATSIRDPQPQHF
>.|.|TRBV5-1|15|TRBJ2-1
TGCGCCAGCAGCTTGGATGCTAGCGCCTACAATGAGCAGTTCTTC
CASSLDASAYNEQFF
>many|.|TRBV6-2/TRBV6-3|17|TRBJ1-1
TGTGCCAGCAGTTACTCAACCCACGGGGCCGAGAACACTGAAGCTTTCTTT
CASSYSTHGAENTEAFF
>.|TRBD2|TRBV12-5|17|TRBJ2-2
TGTGCTAGTGGTTTCCTCTCTAGCGGGAGGCGCACCGGGGAGCTGTTTTTT
CASGFLSSGRRTGELFF
>few|.|TRBV5-1|16|TRBJ1-4
TGCGCCAGCAGCACGGACAGCCCAGCGTCTAATGAAAAACTGTTTTTT
CASSTDSPASNEKLFF
>.|TRBD1|TRBV29-1|15|TRBJ2-5
TGCAGCGTAGCAGGACAGGGGCCAGATCAAGAGACCCAGTACTTC
CSVAGQGPDQETQYF
>.|.|TRBV5-1|14|TRBJ1-4
TGCGCCAGCAGCCTTTCGGACAGTCGGGAAAAACTGTTTTTT
CASSLSDSREKLFF
>few|TRBD1|TRBV5-1|16|TRBJ1-1
TGCGCCAGCAGCTTGAAAAGGGAGACAGGGGACACTGAAGCTTTCTTT
CASSLKRETGDTEAFF
>.|TRBD1|TRBV18|15|TRBJ1-5
TGTGCCAGCTCACCATATGACAGGGGGCATCAGCCCCAGCATTTT
CASSPYDRGHQPQHF
>few|.|TRBV2|13|TRBJ2-7
TGTGCCAGCAGTGAGTCTGCCGCCCACGAGCAGTACTTC
CASSESAAHEQYF
>few|.|TRBV6-1|15|TRBJ2-1
TGTGCCAGCCTGACAACCGGGAGCTCCTACAATGAGCAGTTCTTC
CASLTTGSSYNEQFF
>.|TRBD1|TRBV4-3|12|TRBJ1-1
TGCGCCAGCAGCCGGGGACAGGCCGAAGCTTTCTTT
CASSRGQAEAFF
>.|.|TRBV6-2/TRBV6-3|13|TRBJ2-3
TGTGCCAGCAGCTACACGGACACAGATACGCAGTATTTT
CASSYTDTDTQYF
>many|TRBD1|TRBV4-3|15|TRBJ2-3
TGCGCCAGCAGCCAGGGGACAGGGTTCACAGATACGCAGTATTTT
CASSQGTGFTDTQYF
>.|.|TRBV20-1|15|TRBJ2-7
TGCAGTGCTAATTGGCGCGGAGGGAACTCCTACGAGCAGTACTTC
CSANWRGGNSYEQYF
>.|.|TRBV19|12|TRBJ2-1
TGTGCCAGTAGTATTAAGGGTTATGAGCAGTTCTTC
CASSIKGYEQFF
>many|.|TRBV29-1|14|TRBJ2-3
TGCAGCGTTGTCCCACAAAGTAGGGCAGATACGCAGTATTTT
CSVVPQSRADTQYF
>.|.|TRBV20-1|13|TRBJ1-1
TGCAGTGCTAGAGTGGCGATCCACACTGAAGCTTTCTTT
CSARVAIHTEAFF